These 10 T cell receptor beta chains came from one sample sequenced in a study of blood T cell repertoires in COVID-19. Here immunoSEQ multiplex PCR was the method, and the copy in TCRdb shows in-frame clones only, minus some. Of 330,000 or so clones in the sample, around 90% were seen once. Sequencing was carried out using peripheral blood. The receptors shown here come from a man aged 30-40 years with COVID-19, enrolled during active disease.

This clone was counted a few times. CDR3 sequence: CASSSIAGELTGELFF. CDR3 DNA: TGTGCCAGCAGCTCAATAGCGGGAGAGCTCACCGGGGAGCTGTTTTTT. V gene TRBV11-1 combines with J gene TRBJ2-2; TRBD2 agrees at 9 bases. The CDR3 spans 16 residues. Trimming removed 4 bases from V and 4 bases from J; junction bases left unmatched: 7. Germline V lookup: CDR1 SGHAT, CDR2 FQDESV (reference sequence). The full variable domain, its missing parts supplied by reference TRBV11-1 and TRBJ2-2, is EAEVAQSPRYKITEKSQAVAFWCDPISGHATLYWYRQILGQGPELLVQFQDESVVDDSQLPKDRFSAERLKGVDSTLKIQPAELGDSAMYLCASSSIAGELTGELFFGEGSRLTVL.

The V call is TRBV5-1, the J call TRBJ2-1; 10 nucleotides align to TRBD2. The germline gives CDR1 SGHRS, CDR2 YFSETQ. The CDR3 totals 17 residues. With V trimmed by 2 bases and J by 1 base, 6 bases remained unmatched. The CDR3 protein is CASSLSSGRMSYNEQFF. CDR3 sequence (DNA): TGCGCCAGCAGCTTATCTAGCGGGAGAATGTCCTACAATGAGCAGTTCTTC.

CDR3 in DNA: TGTGCCAGCAGCTCGCCGAGACTGCGGCTTGCCACTGAAGCTTTCTTT. It specifies CASSSPRLRLATEAFF. The chain carries TRBV7-9 and TRBJ1-1; D unclear. V was clipped by 4 bases and J by 4 bases, with 19 bases between them. This CDR3 has 16 amino acids. The germline CDR1 and CDR2 sequences are SEHNR and FQNEAQ (reference sequence).

The rearrangement links TRBV29-1 to TRBJ2-7, with a weak D call TRBD1 (6 bases). This CDR3 has 14 residues. CDR1 SQVTM and CDR2 ANQGSEA come from the germline V gene. V lost 0 bases and J lost 3, with 12 bases in between. The CDR3 nucleotides read TGCAGCGTTGAAGATCGGACAGAAAGCTACGAGCAGTACTTC. Its protein product is CSVEDRTESYEQYF.

The genes are TRBV5-5 and TRBJ2-3; 11 positions agree with TRBD2. J gave up 6 bases and V 4 bases, and 10 bases lay outside the gene matches. The V gene's germline CDR1 is SGHKS and CDR2 YYEKEE (reference sequence). CDR3 length equals 16 residues. The chain's CDR3 is CASSALAGGHQDTQYF. In nucleotides, the CDR3 is TGTGCCAGCAGCGCCCTAGCGGGGGGCCACCAGGATACGCAGTATTTT.

V and J are TRBV24-1 and TRBJ1-2; no clear D gene. Trimming removed 5 bases at V and 6 bases at J, with 15 bases between. The CDR3 spans 14 residues. Germline CDR1 is KGHDR and CDR2 is SFDVKD. For the CDR3, the DNA is TGTGCCACCAGTGGGGCGGGAAGGAAGAATGGCTACACCTTC. Protein sequence: CATSGAGRKNGYTF.

V usage is TRBV7-2 and J usage is TRBJ2-7, with a weak D call TRBD1 (5 bases). Trimming removed 3 bases at V and 4 bases at J, with 19 bases between. This CDR3 comprises 16 residues. Germline CDR1 and CDR2: SGHTA and FQGNSA. The CDR3 region has the DNA TGTGCCAGCAGCTTGGGGCCCCTCCAACAGTTATACGAGCAGTACTTC. This sequence encodes CASSLGPLQQLYEQYF.

J is TRBJ2-5 and V is TRBV11-3, with 8 bases that match TRBD1. With V trimmed by 8 bases and J by 4 bases, 0 bases remained unmatched. This CDR3 comprises 11 residues. CDR1 is SGHNT and CDR2 is YENEEA in the germline V gene. CDR3 in amino acids: CASGQGETQYF. The CDR3 DNA sequence: TGTGCCAGCGGACAGGGAGAGACCCAGTACTTC.

The table lists this clone with a count of one. The chain employs TRBV5-5 and TRBJ1-1, with TRBD1 as a possible D gene (5 bases). CDR3 size: 14 residues. The germline V gene encodes CDR1 SGHKS and CDR2 YYEKEE (reference sequence). V lost 4 bases, J lost 0 bases, and 10 bases lay in between. DNA of the CDR3: TGTGCCAGCAGCCGGGACTCAATGAACACTGAAGCTTTCTTT. It codes for CASSRDSMNTEAFF.

Only one count was recorded for this clone. The gene calls are TRBV27 and TRBJ2-7; D is perhaps TRBD1 (7 bases). Trimming cost V 5 bases and J 3 bases, with 17 bases left between them. Germline V CDR1 and CDR2: MNHEY, SMNVEV (reference sequence). There are 15 residues in the CDR3. DNA of the CDR3: TGTGCCAGCAGTCGACAGGGACTCCCCGACTACGAGCAGTACTTC. Translation: CASSRQGLPDYEQYF.